This TCR beta chain is from a study of beta chain features in type 1 diabetes. Investigators reverse transcribed all isolated RNA, so they sequenced expressed TCRB transcripts. Clones were sequenced by immunoSEQ multiplex PCR, and TCRdb holds only the in-frame ones, with some missing. Of about 150,000 clones listed, 9% are singletons. CDR1 is GTSNPN and CDR2 is SVGIG in the germline V gene (reference sequence). The CDR3 has 12 residues. With 8 bases clipped from V and 3 bases from J, the junction kept 4 bases outside the gene matches. Findings and caveats of the study: Insertions at VDJ junctions were less frequent in type 1 diabetes patients. These patients also deleted more nucleotides at the same junctions. TCRB CDR3 length was moderately but significantly reduced in all four CD4+ subsets of Type 1 diabetes patients.

This clone has only a few counts. Its antigen is undetermined. Staining for CD45RO/CCR7/CD25/CD127/CD95/CD27 allowed sorting of CD4+ naive, central memory, regulatory and stem cell-like memory cells. Over 95% purity was reached by all sorted populations. The rearrangement joins TRBV30 to TRBJ1-1, with 9 bases aligning to TRBD1. The receptor was derived from a woman in her thirties with type 1 diabetes. Sequenced: central memory CD4+ T cells from blood. The CDR3, as DNA: TGTGCCCGGGGGGACAGGGACACTGAAGCTTTCTTT. The encoded protein is CARGDRDTEAFF.